This T cell receptor beta chain was sequenced for a study of T cell therapy after organ transplantation. Study-level points and caveats: Lower pretherapy CD8 clonality went with larger post-therapy fold change. Minimal repertoire change after therapy followed marked pretherapy expansions in nonresponders. Poor CD8+ T cell yield may explain few expansions in nonresponders.

In germline, CDR1 is SGHRS, CDR2 YFSETQ. The V end was cut by 0 bases, the J end by 8 bases, with 15 bases between. CDR3 length: 15 amino acids. Clones were read by immunoSEQ multiplex PCR, and TCRdb kept only the in-frame ones, dropping some. The data show 45,000 to 60,000 clones, 94% seen once. A word on this clone: Its specificity is not known.

Sequenced material: CD8+ T cells from blood, taken before autologous CMV-specific T cell therapy. The chain couples TRBV5-1 to TRBJ2-1; weak D call: TRBD1 (7 bases). The clonotype comes from a human patient who had received a solid organ transplant and had CMV disease. CDR3 sequence: CASSLAGGLGDEQFF. CDR3 DNA: TGCGCCAGCAGCTTGGCAGGGGGGCTGGGGGATGAGCAGTTCTTC.